The 15 T cell receptor beta chains given below trace back to one sample, sequenced in a study of blood T cell repertoires in COVID-19 (dated by TCRdb to between 2020 and 2021). Library preparation employed the immunoSEQ multiplex PCR assay. Not all clones reach the TCRdb copy of this immuneACCESS table, which keeps in-frame sequences only. Checked studies attribute under half of the gap to unresolved V genes and leave the rest unexplained. The sample table lists some 300,000 clones, approximately 90% of them with a count of one. Roughly 2% of the sample is held by the ten biggest clonotypes. The sample consisted of PBMCs or T cells enriched from blood (not recorded which). Every receptor here comes from a woman in her sixties in a cohort exposed to, infected with or recovered from COVID-19 (not recorded which).

This sequence joins TRBV2 and TRBJ2-1, with D unclear. V lost 6 bases and J 6 bases, leaving 6 bases between the germline ends. Germline V CDR1 and CDR2: SNHLY, FYNNEI. The CDR3 loop spans 11 amino acids. In DNA form, the CDR3 reads TGTGCCAGCAGCTTTAGCAATGAGCAGTTCTTC. This encodes CASSFSNEQFF.

The gene calls are TRBV28 and TRBJ1-4, with 7 positions matching TRBD1. Trimming at V came to 4 bases and at J to 4 bases, leaving 12 bases not matched to a gene. CDR1 and CDR2 (germline): MDHEN, SYDVKM. The CDR3 length is 17 residues. The CDR3 sequence is CASSSRIGQALNEKLFF. CDR3 nucleotides: TGTGCCAGCAGTTCAAGAATCGGACAGGCCCTTAATGAAAAACTGTTTTTT.

V and J are TRBV7-2 and TRBJ2-1; 7 bases are shared with TRBD2. The germline V gene encodes CDR1 SGHTA and CDR2 FQGNSA. With 0 bases clipped from V and 15 bases from J, the junction kept 5 bases outside the gene matches. This CDR3 is built from 12 residues. For the CDR3, the DNA is TGTGCCAGCAGCTTAGCAGGGACTAAATGGTTCTTC. Translated, it gives CASSLAGTKWFF.

The V call is TRBV3-1 (or the pseudogene TRBV3-2), the J call TRBJ2-6; 10 positions agree with TRBD1. Germline CDR1 and CDR2: LGHDT and YNNKEL (reference sequence). With V trimmed by 4 bases and J by 2 bases, 2 bases remained unmatched. The length of the CDR3 is 16 residues. CDR3 nucleotide sequence: TGTGCCAGCAGCCGACAGGGGGCGCCTGGGGCCAACGTCCTGACTTTC. Translating it yields CASSRQGAPGANVLTF.

The CDR3 is CATSDLQGAYEQYF. The CDR3 DNA reads as TGTGCCACCAGTGATTTACAGGGGGCCTACGAGCAGTACTTC. The genes are TRBV24-1 and TRBJ2-7; 8 bases agree with TRBD1. Germline trimming cut 1 base from V and 2 bases from J; bases unmatched to any gene: 0. Germline lookup yields CDR1 KGHDR and CDR2 SFDVKD. The CDR3 covers 14 residues.

This chain connects TRBV7-9 to TRBJ2-1; possibly TRBD2 for D (6 bases). The CDR3 loop spans 13 amino acids. Looked up from germline, CDR1 is SEHNR and CDR2 is FQNEAQ (reference sequence). Between the trimmed V and J ends, which lost 4 bases and 2 bases, there was a span of 6 bases. CDR3 amino acids: CASSSGAYNEQFF. CDR3 nucleotides: TGTGCCAGCAGCTCGGGAGCCTACAATGAGCAGTTCTTC.

J is TRBJ2-5 and V is TRBV5-1; perhaps TRBD1 as D (6 bases). This CDR3 has 15 residues. CDR1 is SGHRS and CDR2 is YFSETQ in the germline V gene. The V gene lost 3 bases and the J gene lost 1 base, with 13 bases spanning the gap. The CDR3: CASSSTGHPQETQYF. DNA of the CDR3: TGCGCCAGCAGCTCGACAGGACATCCCCAAGAGACCCAGTACTTC.

The rearrangement uses TRBV10-2 and TRBJ2-7; 7 bases agree with TRBD2. The CDR3 sequence is 13 residues long. The junction had 9 bases not matched to a gene; V was cut back by 7 bases and J by 6 bases. Germline V gene lookup returns CDR1 WSHSY and CDR2 SAAADI. The CDR3, as DNA: TGCGCCAGCAAGAAGGGAGGGCCGCGCGAGCAGTACTTC. Amino acids: CASKKGGPREQYF.

The rearrangement links TRBV4-1 to TRBJ2-3; no definite D call. The CDR3 totals 16 residues. Trimming left V 5 bases short and J 4 bases short, with 19 bases between. Germline V gives CDR1 MGHRA, CDR2 YSYEKL. The CDR3 region has the DNA TGCGCCAGCAGCGCTCCGGGTCTACCCCCTGCAGATACGCAGTATTTT. Encoded protein: CASSAPGLPPADTQYF.

The V gene is TRBV19, the J gene TRBJ2-6, with 11 bases fitting TRBD1. The CDR3 loop spans 17 amino acids. With V trimmed by 5 bases and J by 2 bases, 5 bases remained unmatched. CDR1 and CDR2 from the germline V gene are LNHDA and SQIVND (reference sequence). DNA of the CDR3: TGTGCCAGTAGTGTGGGGACAGGGGGGCCTGGGGCCAACGTCCTGACTTTC. The encoded protein is CASSVGTGGPGANVLTF.

The chain has TRBV11-2 and TRBJ2-5, with a possible D match to TRBD1 (5 bases). Trimming cost V 5 bases and J 5 bases, with 15 bases left between them. Germline V gene data show CDR1 as SGHAT and CDR2 as FQNNGV. The CDR3 sequence is 14 residues long. The CDR3, as DNA: TGTGCCAGCAGCCCCCCCTTCAGGGTGGAGACCCAGTACTTC. Translated, it gives CASSPPFRVETQYF. The variable domain in full, with the rest retrieved from reference TRBV11-2 and TRBJ2-5, is EAGVAQSPRYKIIEKRQSVAFWCNPISGHATLYWYQQILGQGPKLLIQFQNNGVVDDSQLPKDRFSAERLKGVDSTLKIQPAKLEDSAVYLCASSPPFRVETQYFGPGTRLLVL.

Written as DNA, the CDR3 is TGTGCCAGCTCACCACCCACTAGCGGGAGGAACACCGGGGAGCTGTTTTTT. This gives the protein CASSPPTSGRNTGELFF. This sequence joins TRBV18 and TRBJ2-2; 11 nucleotides agree with TRBD2. V lost 0 bases, J lost 1 base, and 1 base stayed unmatched. In germline, CDR1 is KGHSH, CDR2 LQKENI. This CDR3 contains 17 residues.

The chain has TRBV24-1 and TRBJ1-5; 7 positions match TRBD1. Germline V CDR1 and CDR2: KGHDR, SFDVKD. With V trimmed by 3 bases and J by 0 bases, 4 bases remained unmatched. The CDR3 has 16 residues. CDR3 in amino acids: CATSDAGGSSNQPQHF. CDR3 DNA: TGTGCCACCAGTGATGCAGGGGGGAGTAGCAATCAGCCCCAGCATTTT.

This clone was seen just once. This chain connects TRBV7-2 to TRBJ1-1; the D gene is possibly TRBD1 (5 bases). Deletions cut 2 bases from V and 0 bases from J, with 10 bases between. There are 15 residues in the CDR3. Per the germline V gene, CDR1 is SGHTA and CDR2 is FQGNSA. DNA for the CDR3: TGTGCCAGCAGCTTACAGGGTCGGGTGAACACTGAAGCTTTCTTT. Protein sequence: CASSLQGRVNTEAFF.

The chain recombines TRBV5-6 with TRBJ2-3, with D hard to call. The germline gives CDR1 SGHDT, CDR2 YYEEEE. CDR3 length equals 14 residues. The V and J ends lost 4 bases and 0 bases respectively, with 9 bases between them. CDR3 sequence: CASSLGPSTDTQYF. CDR3 in DNA: TGTGCCAGCAGCCTTGGGCCTAGCACAGATACGCAGTATTTT.